This T cell receptor beta chain appears in the sequencing data of a study of cytomegalovirus exposure and HLA in healthy donors. As for this clone: Its antigen is undetermined.

There are 15 residues in the CDR3. CDR1 is MGHDK and CDR2 is SYGVNS in the germline V gene. Trimming shortened V by 5 bases and J by 8 bases, and 21 bases separated the two germline ends. The study's findings and limits: No immune exposure information besides CMV serostatus was available. Sequencing had likely introduced a cluster of highly shared sequence variants as an artifact. The classifier, whose performance was assessed in both the original and validation cohorts, reportedly diagnosed cytomegalovirus status with high specificity and sensitivity.

PCR amplification relied on 60 Vbeta primers (plus 13 Jbeta primers). TCRdb's table, derived via immunoSEQ multiplex PCR, lists solely in-frame clones and lacks some. Here the sample spans about 110,000 clones, 65% to 80% being singletons. V is TRBV25-1 and J is TRBJ1-1; tentative D call: TRBD1 (6 bases). Sequenced material: PBMCs. This TCR was recovered from a male donor in good health and CMV-seropositive. In DNA, the CDR3 is TGTGCCAGCAGTCCGGGGGGCAGGGCAAAGTCGGAAGCTTTCTTT. Its translation: CASSPGGRAKSEAFF.